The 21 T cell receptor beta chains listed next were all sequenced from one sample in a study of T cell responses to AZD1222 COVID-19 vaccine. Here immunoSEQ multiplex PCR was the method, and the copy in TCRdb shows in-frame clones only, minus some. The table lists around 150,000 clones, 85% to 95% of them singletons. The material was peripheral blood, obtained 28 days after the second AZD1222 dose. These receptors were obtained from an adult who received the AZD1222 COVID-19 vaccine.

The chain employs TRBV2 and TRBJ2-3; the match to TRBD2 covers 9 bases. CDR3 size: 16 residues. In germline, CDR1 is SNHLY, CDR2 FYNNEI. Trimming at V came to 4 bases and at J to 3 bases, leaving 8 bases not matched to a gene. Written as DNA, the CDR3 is TGTGCCAGCAGTGGAGGTGCTAGCGGGGCGACAGATACGCAGTATTTT. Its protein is CASSGGASGATDTQYF.

In nucleotides, the CDR3 is TGTGCCAGCAGCGTAGGCGGGACAGGTCTTATAGGAGCTTTCTTT. This sequence encodes CASSVGGTGLIGAFF. The chain joins TRBV9 to TRBJ1-1, with 8 bases aligning to TRBD1. Germline assignment: CDR1 SGDLS and CDR2 YYNGEE. This CDR3 is 15 amino acids long. Trimming cost V 0 bases and J 10 bases; bases outside gene matches: 11. Combining the CDR3 with reference TRBV9 and TRBJ1-1 gives the whole variable domain DSGVTQTPKHLITATGQRVTLRCSPRSGDLSVYWYQQSLDQGLQFLIQYYNGEERAKGNILERFSAQQFPDLHSELNLSSLELGDSALYFCASSVGGTGLIGAFFGQGTRLTVV.

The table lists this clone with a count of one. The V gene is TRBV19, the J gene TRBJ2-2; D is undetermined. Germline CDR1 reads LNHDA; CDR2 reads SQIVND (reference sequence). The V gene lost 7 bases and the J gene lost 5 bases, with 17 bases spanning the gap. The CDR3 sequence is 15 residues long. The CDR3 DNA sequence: TGTGCCAGTAAATGGAAGGTCGGTGGGACCGGGGAGCTGTTTTTT. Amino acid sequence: CASKWKVGGTGELFF.

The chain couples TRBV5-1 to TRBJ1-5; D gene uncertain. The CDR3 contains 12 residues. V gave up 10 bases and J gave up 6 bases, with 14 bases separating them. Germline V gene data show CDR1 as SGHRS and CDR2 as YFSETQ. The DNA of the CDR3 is TGCGCCGGAATTTATGGGGTTCAGCCCCAGCATTTT. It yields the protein CAGIYGVQPQHF. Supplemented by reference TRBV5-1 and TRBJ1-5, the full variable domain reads KAGVTQTPRYLIKTRGQQVTLSCSPISGHRSVSWYQQTPGQGLQFLFEYFSETQRNKGNFPGRFSGRQFSNSRSEMNVSTLELGDSALYLCAGIYGVQPQHFGDGTRLSIL.

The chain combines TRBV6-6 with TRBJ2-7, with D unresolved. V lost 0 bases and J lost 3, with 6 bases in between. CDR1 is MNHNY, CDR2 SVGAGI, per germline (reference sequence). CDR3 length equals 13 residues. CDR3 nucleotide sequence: TGTGCCAGCAGTTACTCCGATTTCTACGAGCAGTACTTC. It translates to CASSYSDFYEQYF.

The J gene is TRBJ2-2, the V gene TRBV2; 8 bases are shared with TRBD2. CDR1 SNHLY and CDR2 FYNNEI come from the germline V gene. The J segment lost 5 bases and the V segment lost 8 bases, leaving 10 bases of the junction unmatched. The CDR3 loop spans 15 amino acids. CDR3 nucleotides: TGTGCCAGCTTGGGGGGGACTAGTCTTACCGGGGAGCTGTTTTTT. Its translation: CASLGGTSLTGELFF.

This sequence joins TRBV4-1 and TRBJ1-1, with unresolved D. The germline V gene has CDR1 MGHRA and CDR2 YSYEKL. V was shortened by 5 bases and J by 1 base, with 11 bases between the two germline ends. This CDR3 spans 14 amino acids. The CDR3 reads CASSDGRRNTEAFF. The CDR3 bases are TGCGCCAGCAGCGACGGGCGAAGGAACACTGAAGCTTTCTTT.

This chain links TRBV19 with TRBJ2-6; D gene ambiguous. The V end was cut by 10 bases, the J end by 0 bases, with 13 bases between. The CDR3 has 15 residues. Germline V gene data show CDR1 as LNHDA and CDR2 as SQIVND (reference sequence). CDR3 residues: CATSPFPSGANVLTF. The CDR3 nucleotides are TGTGCCACGTCCCCCTTCCCCTCTGGGGCCAACGTCCTGACTTTC.

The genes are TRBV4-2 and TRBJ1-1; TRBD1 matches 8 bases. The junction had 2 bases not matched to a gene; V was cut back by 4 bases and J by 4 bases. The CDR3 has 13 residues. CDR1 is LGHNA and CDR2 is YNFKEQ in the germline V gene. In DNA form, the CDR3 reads TGTGCCAGCAGCCTGGACAGGGCCACTGAAGCTTTCTTT. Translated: CASSLDRATEAFF.

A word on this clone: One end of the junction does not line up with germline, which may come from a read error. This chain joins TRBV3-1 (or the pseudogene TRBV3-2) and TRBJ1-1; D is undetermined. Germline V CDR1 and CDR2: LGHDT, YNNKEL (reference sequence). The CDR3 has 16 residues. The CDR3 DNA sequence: TGTGCCAGCAGACAAGGTATGTTCAGCCTGAACACTGAAGCTTTCTTT. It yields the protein CASRQGMFSLNTEAFF.

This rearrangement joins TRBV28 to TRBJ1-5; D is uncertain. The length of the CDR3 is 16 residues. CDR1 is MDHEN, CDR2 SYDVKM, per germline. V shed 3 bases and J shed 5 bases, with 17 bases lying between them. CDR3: CASSFSSPGGHQPQHF. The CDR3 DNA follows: TGTGCCAGCAGTTTTTCCTCCCCAGGCGGGCATCAGCCCCAGCATTTT.

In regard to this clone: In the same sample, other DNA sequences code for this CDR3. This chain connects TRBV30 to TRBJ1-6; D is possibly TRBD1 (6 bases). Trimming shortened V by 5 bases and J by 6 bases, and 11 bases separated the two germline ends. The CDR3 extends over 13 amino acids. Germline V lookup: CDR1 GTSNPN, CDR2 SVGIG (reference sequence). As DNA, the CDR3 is TGTGCCTGGTCCGGACAGACTAATTCACCCCTCCACTTT. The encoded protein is CAWSGQTNSPLHF.

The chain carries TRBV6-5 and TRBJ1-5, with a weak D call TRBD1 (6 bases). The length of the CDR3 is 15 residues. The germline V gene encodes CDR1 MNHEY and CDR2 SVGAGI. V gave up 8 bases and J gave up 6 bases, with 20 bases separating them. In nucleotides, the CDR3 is TGTGCCAGCGGGGGGGGCAGACACCGAATTCAGCCCCAGCATTTT. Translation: CASGGGRHRIQPQHF.

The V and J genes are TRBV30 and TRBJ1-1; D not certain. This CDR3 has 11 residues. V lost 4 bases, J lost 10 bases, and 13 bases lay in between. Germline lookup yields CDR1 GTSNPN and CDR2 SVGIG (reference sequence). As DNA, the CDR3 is TGTGCCTGGACTTCTTTAGTGGGAGCTTTCTTT. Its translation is CAWTSLVGAFF.

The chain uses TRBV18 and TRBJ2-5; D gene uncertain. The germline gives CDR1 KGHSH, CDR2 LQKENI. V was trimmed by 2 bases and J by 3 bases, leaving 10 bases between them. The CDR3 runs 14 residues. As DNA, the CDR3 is TGTGCCAGCTCACCAATTTCAGCAGAAGAGACCCAGTACTTC. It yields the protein CASSPISAEETQYF.

Here the CDR3 reads CASSFGGKLSPLHF. The CDR3 coding sequence is TGTGCCAGCAGCTTTGGGGGCAAGCTTTCACCCCTCCACTTT. The chain joins TRBV7-2 to TRBJ1-6; the D gene is possibly TRBD1 (6 bases). V lost 3 bases to trimming and J lost 9 bases, with 12 bases between them. Germline V CDR1 and CDR2: SGHTA, FQGNSA. The CDR3 consists of 14 residues.

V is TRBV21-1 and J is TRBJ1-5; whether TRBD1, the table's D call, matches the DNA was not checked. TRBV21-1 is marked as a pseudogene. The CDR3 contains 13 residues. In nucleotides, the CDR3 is TGTGCCAGCGGGGACAGGTACAATCAGCCCCAGCATTTT. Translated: CASGDRYNQPQHF.

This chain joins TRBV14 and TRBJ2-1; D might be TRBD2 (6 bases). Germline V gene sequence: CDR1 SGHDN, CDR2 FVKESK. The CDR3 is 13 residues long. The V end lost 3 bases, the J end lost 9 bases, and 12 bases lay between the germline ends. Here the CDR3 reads CASSQLRGSEQFF. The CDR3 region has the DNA TGTGCCAGCAGCCAGTTGCGGGGTAGTGAGCAGTTCTTC.

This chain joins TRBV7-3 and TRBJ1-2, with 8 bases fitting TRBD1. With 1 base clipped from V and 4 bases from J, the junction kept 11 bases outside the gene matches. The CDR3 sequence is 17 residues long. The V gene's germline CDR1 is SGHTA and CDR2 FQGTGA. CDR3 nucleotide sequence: TGTGCCAGCAGCTTAAAACCAACGGGACAGGTTCTCTATGGCTACACCTTC. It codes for CASSLKPTGQVLYGYTF.

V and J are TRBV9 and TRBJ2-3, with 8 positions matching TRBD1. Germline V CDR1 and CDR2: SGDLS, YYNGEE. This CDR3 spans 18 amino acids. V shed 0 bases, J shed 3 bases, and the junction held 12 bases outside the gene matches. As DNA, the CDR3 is TGTGCCAGCAGCGTAGGGACAGGGTCCGGCCTTTCGACAGATACGCAGTATTTT. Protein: CASSVGTGSGLSTDTQYF.

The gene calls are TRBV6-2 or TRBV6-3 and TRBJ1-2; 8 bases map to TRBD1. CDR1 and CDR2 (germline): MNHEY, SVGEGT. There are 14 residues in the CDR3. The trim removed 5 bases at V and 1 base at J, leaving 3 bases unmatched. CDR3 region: CASSTGQGNYGYTF. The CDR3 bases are TGTGCCAGCAGTACCGGACAGGGTAACTATGGCTACACCTTC.